Below are 20 T cell receptor beta chains sequenced from a single sample in a study. TCRdb re-derived calls from the 5' RACE reads in MiXCR, one entry per CDR3 protein. The data show over 50,000 distinct CDR3 sequences, about 24% seen once. Source material: tumor-infiltrating naive CD4+ T cells sorted from the breast tumor. Subset described: naive CD4+ T cells, CD4+CD45RA+CD25-. The receptors here all came from a female donor with breast cancer.

This clonotype was recorded many times. The chain has TRBV7-9 and TRBJ1-2; D is undetermined. Per the germline V gene, CDR1 is SEHNR and CDR2 is FQNEAQ (reference sequence). V was pared by 1 base and J by 7 bases, with 10 bases between. The CDR3 contains 13 residues. The CDR3 is CASSLVLGSGYTF. The CDR3 DNA sequence: TGTGCCAGCAGCTTAGTGCTGGGTTCTGGCTACACCTTC. Full variable domain (rest looked up from reference TRBV7-9 and TRBJ1-2): DTGVSQNPRHKITKRGQNVTFRCDPISEHNRLYWYRQTLGQGPEFLTYFQNEAQLEKSRLLSDRFSAERPKGSFSTLEIQRTEQGDSAMYLCASSLVLGSGYTFGSGTRLTVV.

J is TRBJ1-1 and V is TRBV5-1; TRBD1 aligns across 8 bases. The CDR3 contains 15 residues. Germline CDR1 and CDR2: SGHRS and YFSETQ. J lost 4 bases, V lost 1 base, and 6 bases had no gene match. The CDR3: CASSLRQGSRTEAFF. The CDR3 region has the DNA TGCGCCAGCAGCTTGCGACAGGGGAGCCGCACTGAAGCTTTCTTT.

The sample holds a few counts of this clonotype. The chain has TRBV5-1 and TRBJ2-1; 8 bases align to TRBD1. Germline V gene data show CDR1 as SGHRS and CDR2 as YFSETQ. V trimming: 0 bases; J trimming: 9 bases; junction bases outside the gene matches: 5. This CDR3 contains 14 residues. CDR3 sequence: CASSLEAGGGEQFF. CDR3 DNA: TGCGCCAGCAGCTTGGAGGCAGGGGGCGGTGAGCAGTTCTTC.

The chain recombines TRBV10-3 with TRBJ2-3; weak D call: TRBD1 (7 bases). V was clipped by 7 bases and J by 6 bases, with 14 bases between them. There are 13 residues in the CDR3. The germline CDR1 and CDR2 sequences are ENHRY and SYGVKD. CDR3 sequence: CAIKSEGADTQYF. As DNA, the CDR3 is TGTGCCATCAAGTCGGAGGGGGCGGATACGCAGTATTTT.

The genes are TRBV7-2 and TRBJ2-4; D tentatively fits TRBD1 or TRBD2 (5 bases each). V was trimmed by 2 bases and J by 9 bases, leaving 11 bases between them. Germline CDR1 is SGHTA and CDR2 is FQGNSA. The CDR3 is 13 amino acids. In DNA, the CDR3 is TGTGCCAGCAGCTTACGGAAGGGGAGCATTCAGTACTTC. Translated, it gives CASSLRKGSIQYF. The full variable domain, with the rest looked up from reference TRBV7-2 and TRBJ2-4, is GAGVSQSPSNKVTEKGKDVELRCDPISGHTALYWYRQSLGQGLEFLIYFQGNSAPDKSGLPSDRFSAERTGGSVSTLTIQRTQQEDSAVYLCASSLRKGSIQYFGAGTRLSVL.

The sample holds many counts of this clonotype. The rearrangement links TRBV4-2 to TRBJ1-2; maybe TRBD1 (5 bases). V lost 4 bases and J lost 4, with 16 bases in between. Per germline, CDR1 LGHNA and CDR2 YNFKEQ. The CDR3 has 15 residues. This CDR3 is CASSPGWGDGYGYTF. The CDR3, as DNA: TGTGCCAGCAGCCCCGGCTGGGGGGACGGCTATGGCTACACCTTC.

The chain couples TRBV21-1 to TRBJ2-3; no DNA check was done on the table's D call, TRBD1. TRBV21-1 is a known pseudogene. This CDR3 has 16 amino acids. The CDR3 DNA sequence: TGTGCCAGCAGCAACACCGGGATGACTGTGGCAGATACGCAGTATTTT. This codes for CASSNTGMTVADTQYF.

The V gene is TRBV6-6, the J gene TRBJ2-1; TRBD1 matches at 10 bases. From germline, CDR1 is MNHNY and CDR2 SVGAGI (reference sequence). This CDR3 region has 15 residues. V shed 7 bases, J shed 10 bases, and the junction held 13 bases outside the gene matches. For the CDR3, the DNA is TGTGCCAGCATTATCTCCCCAGGGACAGGGGAAGAGCAGTTCTTC. It translates to CASIISPGTGEEQFF.

V is TRBV6-5 and J is TRBJ2-3; D perhaps matches TRBD2 (6 bases). Germline CDR1 reads MNHEY; CDR2 reads SVGAGI. The CDR3 extends over 15 amino acids. The germline V and J ends were trimmed by 0 bases and 6 bases, with 13 bases remaining between them. CDR3 DNA sequence: TGTGCCAGCAGTTACTCGAATCTGGGAGGCGATACGCAGTATTTT. Protein: CASSYSNLGGDTQYF.

This clonotype came up many times. V and J are TRBV5-1 and TRBJ2-1; TRBD2 agrees at 7 bases. Germline V lookup: CDR1 SGHRS, CDR2 YFSETQ. With V trimmed by 0 bases and J by 1 base, 1 base remained unmatched. The CDR3 is made up of 15 amino acids. The CDR3 here is CASSLGGGSYNEQFF. The CDR3 bases are TGCGCCAGCAGCTTGGGGGGGGGATCCTACAATGAGCAGTTCTTC.

This clonotype was picked up a small number of times. The rearrangement joins TRBV7-2 to TRBJ1-5; D gene unclear. The length of the CDR3 is 15 residues. The V gene's germline CDR1 is SGHTA and CDR2 FQGNSA. V lost 1 base and J lost 0, with 7 bases in between. CDR3 sequence: CASSLGFSSNQPQHF. The CDR3 DNA follows: TGTGCCAGCAGCTTAGGGTTCTCTAGCAATCAGCCCCAGCATTTT.

In its sample, this clonotype was seen a few times. This sequence joins TRBV20-1 and TRBJ2-5, with TRBD1 matching 10 bases. The CDR3 runs to 15 residues. Trimming at V came to 6 bases and at J to 2 bases, leaving 9 bases not matched to a gene. Per the germline V gene, CDR1 is DFQATT and CDR2 is SNEGSKA (reference sequence). The CDR3 sequence: CSARQGADKQETQYF. The CDR3 region has the DNA TGCAGTGCGAGACAGGGGGCGGACAAACAAGAGACCCAGTACTTC.

The rearrangement links TRBV24-1 to TRBJ2-1; TRBD2 might be the D (6 bases). V shed 9 bases and J shed 5 bases, with 16 bases lying between them. The V gene's germline CDR1 is KGHDR and CDR2 SFDVKD. There are 14 residues in the CDR3. The CDR3, as DNA: TGTGCCACCTCTGCGGGACGGACCAACAATGAGCAGTTCTTC. Its protein product is CATSAGRTNNEQFF.

This clonotype was detected many times. V is TRBV29-1 and J is TRBJ1-1; 7 bases align to TRBD1. V trimming: 1 base; J trimming: 7 bases; junction bases outside the gene matches: 3. CDR3 length: 12 amino acids. Germline-derived CDR1 and CDR2 are SQVTM and ANQGSEA. In DNA, the CDR3 is TGCAGCGTTGAAGGAGGGGGCGGTGAAGCTTTCTTT. Its protein is CSVEGGGGEAFF. The full variable domain, with the rest looked up from reference TRBV29-1 and TRBJ1-1, is SAVISQKPSRDICQRGTSLTIQCQVDSQVTMMFWYRQQPGQSLTLIATANQGSEATYESGFVIDKFPISRPNLTFSTLTVSNMSPEDSSIYLCSVEGGGGEAFFGQGTRLTVV.

The chain has TRBV3-1 and TRBJ2-3, with D perhaps TRBD1 (5 bases). This CDR3 has 16 amino acids. The germline CDR1 and CDR2 sequences are LGHDT and YNNKEL (reference sequence). Deletions cut 7 bases from V and 0 bases from J, with 17 bases between. The CDR3 nucleotides read TGTGCCAGCAACCCTGAAGGGGCTAAAAGCACAGATACGCAGTATTTT. It yields the protein CASNPEGAKSTDTQYF.

The chain links TRBV7-2 to TRBJ2-1; 7 bases match TRBD2. Germline loops: CDR1 SGHTA, CDR2 FQGNSA. The V and J ends lost 6 bases and 3 bases, in that order; junction bases with no gene match: 8. This CDR3 has 15 residues. The CDR3 reads CASRRGSGVYNEQFF. CDR3 nucleotides: TGTGCCAGCAGACGAGGCAGCGGGGTCTACAATGAGCAGTTCTTC.

Remarks on this clonotype: The junction does not match germline at one end; this may be a read error. J is TRBJ2-7 and V is TRBV12-3 or TRBV12-4; 8 positions agree with TRBD1. The CDR3 spans 14 residues. The chain's CDR3 is CTSSLDRGTYEQYF. The CDR3 DNA reads as TGTACCAGCAGCCTAGACAGGGGAACCTACGAGCAGTACTTC.

The V and J genes are TRBV2 and TRBJ2-2; D call uncertain. CDR3 length equals 14 residues. The germline V gene has CDR1 SNHLY and CDR2 FYNNEI. V shed 4 bases and J shed 0 bases, with 6 bases lying between them. CDR3 bases: TGTGCCAGCAGTGCTGCTTCGAACACCGGGGAGCTGTTTTTT. Amino acid sequence: CASSAASNTGELFF.

This sequence joins TRBV12-3 or TRBV12-4 and TRBJ2-3, with TRBD2 matching 11 bases. The CDR3 covers 16 residues. Trimming at V came to 7 bases and at J to 4 bases, leaving 10 bases not matched to a gene. CDR3 sequence: CASTRWLAGGADTQYF. In DNA form, the CDR3 reads TGTGCCAGCACCCGGTGGCTAGCGGGAGGAGCAGATACGCAGTATTTT.

This clonotype was recorded many times. J is TRBJ2-2 and V is TRBV24-1; TRBD2 matches at 8 bases. CDR3 length: 16 residues. Germline CDR1 KGHDR, CDR2 SFDVKD. The V gene end was trimmed by 5 bases and the J gene end by 4 bases; junction bases not matched to a gene: 8. CDR3 sequence (DNA): TGTGCCACCAGTGCCCAGCGGGGGAAGGCCACCGGGGAGCTGTTTTTT. Encoded protein: CATSAQRGKATGELFF.